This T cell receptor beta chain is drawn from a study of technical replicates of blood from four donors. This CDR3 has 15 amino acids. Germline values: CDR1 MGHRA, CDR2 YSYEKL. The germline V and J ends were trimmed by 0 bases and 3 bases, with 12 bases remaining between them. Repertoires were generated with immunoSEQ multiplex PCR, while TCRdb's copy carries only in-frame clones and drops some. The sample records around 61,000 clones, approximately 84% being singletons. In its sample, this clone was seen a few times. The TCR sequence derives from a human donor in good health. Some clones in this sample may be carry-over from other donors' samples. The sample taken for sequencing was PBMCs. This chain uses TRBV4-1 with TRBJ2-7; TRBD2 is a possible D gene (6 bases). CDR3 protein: CASSQDWGTDYEQYF. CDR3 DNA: TGCGCCAGCAGCCAAGACTGGGGGACTGACTACGAGCAGTACTTC.